This entry lists 32 T cell receptor beta chains sequenced from one sample in a study of blood T cell repertoires in COVID-19. Assay used: immunoSEQ multiplex PCR; TCRdb lists only in-frame clones, some missing. The table lists 60,000 or so clones, just over 70% of them singletons. Sequencing was done on a sample of PBMCs or T cells enriched from blood (not recorded which). These receptors originate from a woman between 55 and 75 years old who had been exposed to COVID-19.

V usage is TRBV6-5 and J usage is TRBJ2-7; 11 nucleotides agree with TRBD1. The J segment lost 4 bases and the V segment lost 6 bases, leaving 5 bases of the junction unmatched. The CDR3 has 14 residues. Germline CDR1 reads MNHEY; CDR2 reads SVGAGI. The DNA of the CDR3 is TGTGCCAGCAGCTGGGACAGGGGGAAGTACGAGCAGTACTTC. Translated, it gives CASSWDRGKYEQYF.

This clone was observed at least ten times. The rearrangement links TRBV7-2 to TRBJ1-4; TRBD1 is a possible D gene (5 bases). CDR3 length: 14 residues. Germline CDR1 and CDR2: SGHTA and FQGNSA. V shed 5 bases and J shed 5 bases, with 12 bases lying between them. Here the CDR3 DNA reads TGTGCCAGCAGCCAAGGGGTAGTAAATGAAAAACTGTTTTTT. As protein: CASSQGVVNEKLFF.

V is TRBV7-3 and J is TRBJ2-2; no definite D call. Trimming took 8 bases from V and 0 from J, leaving 7 bases between them. The CDR3 is 13 residues long. The germline V gene has CDR1 SGHTA and CDR2 FQGTGA. CDR3 protein: CASGLTNTGELFF. In DNA form, the CDR3 reads TGTGCCAGCGGGCTGACGAACACCGGGGAGCTGTTTTTT.

This clone was seen a handful of times. This sequence joins TRBV5-1 and TRBJ1-2; 9 bases agree with TRBD1. The CDR3 consists of 17 residues. V shed 4 bases, J shed 1 base, and the junction held 11 bases outside the gene matches. Germline V CDR1 and CDR2: SGHRS, YFSETQ. The CDR3 loop is CASSPTPGQGINYGYTF. In DNA, the CDR3 is TGCGCCAGCAGCCCAACCCCGGGACAGGGTATTAACTATGGCTACACCTTC.

The table lists this clone with a count of one. This chain connects TRBV28 to TRBJ1-2, with 10 bases that match TRBD1. In germline, CDR1 is MDHEN, CDR2 SYDVKM. The CDR3 consists of 15 residues. Trimming took 4 bases from V and 5 from J; bases not matched to a gene: 7. CDR3 DNA: TGTGCCAGCAGTTCGGCCGAGGGACAGGGGTATGGCTACACCTTC. Translation gives CASSSAEGQGYGYTF.

The chain joins TRBV30 to TRBJ2-5; the match to TRBD2 covers 10 bases. The CDR3 runs to 14 residues. Germline CDR1 and CDR2: GTSNPN and SVGIG (reference sequence). With 2 bases clipped from V and 5 bases from J, the junction kept 5 bases outside the gene matches. CDR3 sequence: CAWSLSGGDETQYF. The CDR3 DNA is TGTGCCTGGAGTCTAAGCGGGGGGGACGAGACCCAGTACTTC.

This chain connects TRBV4-3 to TRBJ1-1; 10 positions match TRBD1. V shed 4 bases, J shed 6 bases, and the junction held 8 bases outside the gene matches. The CDR3 runs to 15 residues. Germline V lookup: CDR1 LGHNA, CDR2 YSLEER. Written as DNA, the CDR3 is TGCGCCAGCAGCCCCAGGACAGGGGGAAGGTCTGAAGCTTTCTTT. It specifies CASSPRTGGRSEAFF.

This clone is classed as medium-sized. V usage is TRBV19 and J usage is TRBJ2-7; 7 bases agree with TRBD1. CDR1 and CDR2 from the germline V gene are LNHDA and SQIVND (reference sequence). The CDR3 loop spans 14 amino acids. V dropped 9 bases and J dropped 3; count of bases not matched to a gene: 11. DNA of the CDR3: TGTGCCAGCTCTCCAGGGGGTGCCCTCTACGAGCAGTACTTC. It specifies CASSPGGALYEQYF.

This clone was seen more than once but under ten times. V is TRBV6-4 and J is TRBJ2-3; TRBD2 agrees at 8 bases. The length of the CDR3 is 14 residues. V lost 4 bases to trimming and J lost 0 bases; unmatched junction nucleotides: 0. The germline V gene has CDR1 MRHNA and CDR2 SNTAGT. CDR3 protein: CASSAGGSTDTQYF. The CDR3 region has the DNA TGTGCCAGCAGTGCGGGGGGGAGCACAGATACGCAGTATTTT.

This clone has at least ten counts. The chain has TRBV7-8 and TRBJ2-7, with 8 bases fitting TRBD2. V dropped 4 bases and J dropped 4; count of bases not matched to a gene: 6. The CDR3 contains 14 residues. In germline, CDR1 is SGHVS, CDR2 FQNEAQ. CDR3 amino acids: CASSSRVAGYEQYF. CDR3 DNA sequence: TGTGCCAGCAGCTCCCGGGTAGCGGGGTACGAGCAGTACTTC.

This chain connects TRBV11-2 to TRBJ2-2; D is unclear. The V gene lost 1 base and the J gene lost 4 bases, with 7 bases spanning the gap. CDR3 size: 14 residues. Germline V gene data show CDR1 as SGHAT and CDR2 as FQNNGV. CDR3 amino acids: CASSLAETTGELFF. CDR3 DNA: TGTGCCAGCAGCTTAGCGGAGACCACCGGGGAGCTGTTTTTT.

The chain carries TRBV28 and TRBJ2-7, with 9 bases fitting TRBD1. The CDR3 is made up of 15 amino acids. After removal of 5 bases from V and 6 bases from J, the junction contained 11 bases not matched to a gene. Germline V CDR1 and CDR2: MDHEN, SYDVKM. The CDR3 here is CASSIPRQGVGEQYF. CDR3 coding DNA: TGTGCCAGCAGTATACCCCGACAGGGGGTAGGCGAGCAGTACTTC.

This clone appeared a few times. The genes are TRBV6-5 and TRBJ1-4; 7 positions agree with TRBD1. Per the germline V gene, CDR1 is MNHEY and CDR2 is SVGAGI. Losses at the gene ends were 4 bases for V and 7 bases for J; bases not matched to a gene: 6. This CDR3 comprises 14 residues. The CDR3 DNA follows: TGTGCCAGCAGTTTGTTGACAGGGTCTGAAAAACTGTTTTTT. It specifies CASSLLTGSEKLFF.

This clone was found many times. The gene calls are TRBV27 and TRBJ2-2; possible D gene TRBD2, 6 bases. The V end was cut by 8 bases, the J end by 5 bases, with 6 bases between. Germline CDR1 MNHEY, CDR2 SMNVEV (reference sequence). CDR3 length: 11 amino acids. In DNA form, the CDR3 reads TGTGCCAGCGGGACTACCGGGGAGCTGTTTTTT. Translated: CASGTTGELFF.

The CDR3 sequence: CASSPFTSGRGNEQFF. Here the CDR3 DNA reads TGTGCCAGTAGTCCTTTCACTAGCGGGAGGGGGAATGAGCAGTTCTTC. The chain uses TRBV19 and TRBJ2-1; 13 nucleotides line up with TRBD2. This CDR3 is built from 16 residues. In germline, CDR1 is LNHDA, CDR2 SQIVND (reference sequence). V lost 5 bases, J lost 7 bases, and 8 bases stayed unmatched. Full variable domain (missing parts from reference TRBV19 and TRBJ2-1): DGGITQSPKYLFRKEGQNVTLSCEQNLNHDAMYWYRQDPGQGLRLIYYSQIVNDFQKGDIAEGYSVSREKKESFPLTVTSAQKNPTAFYLCASSPFTSGRGNEQFFGPGTRLTVL.

The CDR3 DNA reads as TGTGCCAGCAGTTTAACAGCATACGAGCAGTACTTC. Its translation is CASSLTAYEQYF. The genes are TRBV28 and TRBJ2-7; D gene ambiguous. Germline V gene lookup returns CDR1 MDHEN and CDR2 SYDVKM. Trimming pared 2 bases from V and 4 bases from J, leaving 6 bases between. The CDR3 has 12 residues.

This chain joins TRBV6-2 or TRBV6-3 and TRBJ2-1; no definite D call. Trimming left V 4 bases short and J 9 bases short, with 16 bases between. CDR3 length: 14 residues. CDR1 and CDR2 (germline): MNHEY, SVGEGT. The CDR3 region is CASSSDLGVTEQFF. CDR3 nucleotide sequence: TGTGCCAGCAGTTCCGACCTGGGCGTGACTGAGCAGTTCTTC.

The rearrangement uses TRBV30 and TRBJ2-3, with TRBD2 identical over 7 bases. J lost 3 bases, V lost 4 bases, and 10 bases had no gene match. The CDR3 totals 15 residues. In germline, CDR1 is GTSNPN, CDR2 SVGIG (reference sequence). CDR3 protein: CAWTSGLGGTDTQYF. CDR3 sequence (DNA): TGTGCCTGGACCTCCGGGCTGGGGGGGACAGATACGCAGTATTTT.

This clone was counted only a few times. The chain joins TRBV10-2 to TRBJ1-6; the match to TRBD1 covers 7 bases. The V and J ends lost 4 bases and 9 bases, in that order; junction bases with no gene match: 3. CDR1 and CDR2 (germline): WSHSY, SAAADI. The length of the CDR3 is 13 residues. CDR3 amino acids: CASSGQGGSPLHF. In nucleotides, the CDR3 is TGCGCCAGCAGTGGACAGGGTGGTTCACCCCTCCACTTT.

The genes are TRBV20-1 and TRBJ2-3, with 11 bases lining up with TRBD2. Germline CDR1 DFQATT, CDR2 SNEGSKA (reference sequence). V dropped 3 bases and J dropped 2; count of bases not matched to a gene: 4. The CDR3 is made up of 15 amino acids. The chain's CDR3 is CSASVLAGDTDTQYF. The CDR3 DNA is TGCAGTGCTAGTGTACTAGCGGGGGACACAGATACGCAGTATTTT.

The chain carries TRBV19 and TRBJ2-1, with 9 nucleotides matching TRBD1. Germline V gene lookup returns CDR1 LNHDA and CDR2 SQIVND (reference sequence). V gave up 7 bases and J gave up 7 bases; unmatched junction bases: 8. CDR3 size: 14 residues. CDR3 bases: TGTGCCAGTAAGGAGGGGACAGGGTCTAATGAGCAGTTCTTC. Residues: CASKEGTGSNEQFF.

The rearrangement uses TRBV11-2 and TRBJ1-2, with D perhaps matching TRBD1 (6 bases). Germline lookup yields CDR1 SGHAT and CDR2 FQNNGV. This CDR3 is built from 12 residues. V dropped 1 base and J dropped 7 bases, with 7 bases sitting between them. The CDR3 loop reads CASSLGTVGYTF. In nucleotides, the CDR3 is TGTGCCAGCAGCTTAGGGACAGTTGGCTACACCTTC. The complete variable domain, with remaining parts taken from reference TRBV11-2 and TRBJ1-2, reads EAGVAQSPRYKIIEKRQSVAFWCNPISGHATLYWYQQILGQGPKLLIQFQNNGVVDDSQLPKDRFSAERLKGVDSTLKIQPAKLEDSAVYLCASSLGTVGYTFGSGTRLTVV.

This clone was picked up a small number of times. CDR3 sequence reads: CASSTGTDTGELFF. CDR3 in DNA: TGTGCCAGCAGCACGGGTACGGACACCGGGGAGCTGTTTTTT. The gene calls are TRBV7-8 and TRBJ2-2; D is uncertain. The V end was cut by 5 bases, the J end by 3 bases, with 10 bases between. Germline loops: CDR1 SGHVS, CDR2 FQNEAQ. This CDR3 has 14 residues.

V usage is TRBV27 and J usage is TRBJ1-1; D is undetermined. The germline V and J ends were trimmed by 3 bases and 1 base, with 6 bases remaining between them. The length of the CDR3 is 13 residues. Germline CDR1 MNHEY, CDR2 SMNVEV (reference sequence). This CDR3 reads CASSFSWNTEAFF. CDR3 DNA sequence: TGTGCCAGCAGTTTTTCGTGGAACACTGAAGCTTTCTTT.

The J gene is TRBJ1-6, the V gene TRBV18; the D is unclear. Trimming pared 2 bases from V and 7 bases from J, leaving 6 bases between. The CDR3 spans 13 residues. Germline V gene data show CDR1 as KGHSH and CDR2 as LQKENI. The CDR3 protein is CASSPSANSPLHF. CDR3 nucleotide sequence: TGTGCCAGCTCACCAAGCGCAAATTCACCCCTCCACTTT.

The chain is built from TRBV7-9 and TRBJ2-1; D is ambiguous. This CDR3 is built from 13 residues. Germline V gene sequence: CDR1 SEHNR, CDR2 FQNEAQ (reference sequence). V gave up 1 base and J gave up 9 bases, with 10 bases separating them. CDR3 region: CASSLERRGEQFF. The DNA of the CDR3 is TGTGCCAGCAGCTTAGAGCGACGCGGTGAGCAGTTCTTC. Supplemented by reference TRBV7-9 and TRBJ2-1, the full variable domain reads DTGVSQNPRHKITKRGQNVTFRCDPISEHNRLYWYRQTLGQGPEFLTYFQNEAQLEKSRLLSDRFSAERPKGSFSTLEIQRTEQGDSAMYLCASSLERRGEQFFGPGTRLTVL.

DNA of the CDR3: TGTGCCAGCAGCCCTACAGGGTTCGGCGAGCAGTACTTC. Protein product: CASSPTGFGEQYF. V and J are TRBV6-2 or TRBV6-3 and TRBJ2-7; D is perhaps TRBD1 (6 bases). Trimming left V 6 bases short and J 6 bases short, with 15 bases between. Germline CDR1 and CDR2: MNHEY and SVGEGT. This CDR3 region has 13 residues.

This rearrangement joins TRBV5-1 to TRBJ1-4; TRBD1 matches at 7 bases. The V gene end was trimmed by 4 bases and the J gene end by 5 bases; junction bases not matched to a gene: 5. Germline-derived CDR1 and CDR2 are SGHRS and YFSETQ. This CDR3 region has 14 residues. DNA for the CDR3: TGCGCCAGCAGCCGACGGGACAGAAATGAAAAACTGTTTTTT. Its translation is CASSRRDRNEKLFF.

The chain carries TRBV5-1 and TRBJ1-1, with 9 bases matching TRBD1. J was trimmed by 9 bases and V by 2 bases; bases with no gene match: 5. Germline CDR1 SGHRS, CDR2 YFSETQ. The CDR3 has 13 amino acids. The chain's CDR3 is CASSFRDREKAFF. The DNA for the CDR3 is TGCGCCAGCAGCTTCCGGGACAGGGAGAAAGCTTTCTTT.

The rearrangement links TRBV28 to TRBJ1-3, with D possibly being TRBD1 (5 bases). Trimming took off 4 bases at V and 0 bases at J, with 13 bases between the two ends. Germline V gene sequence: CDR1 MDHEN, CDR2 SYDVKM. This CDR3 is 16 amino acids long. The CDR3 DNA reads as TGTGCCAGCAGTTCCCAAGACAGATCCTCTGGAAACACCATATATTTT. Protein sequence: CASSSQDRSSGNTIYF.

The chain uses TRBV28 and TRBJ1-1; 11 bases are a match to TRBD1. Losses at the gene ends were 3 bases for V and 4 bases for J; bases not matched to a gene: 4. CDR1 is MDHEN and CDR2 is SYDVKM in the germline V gene. This CDR3 has 15 amino acids. The CDR3 DNA reads as TGTGCCAGCAGTTTGGGACAGGGGGTTTTCACTGAAGCTTTCTTT. It encodes CASSLGQGVFTEAFF. Full variable domain (rest looked up from reference TRBV28 and TRBJ1-1): DVKVTQSSRYLVKRTGEKVFLECVQDMDHENMFWYRQDPGLGLRLIYFSYDVKMKEKGDIPEGYSVSREKKERFSLILESASTNQTSMYLCASSLGQGVFTEAFFGQGTRLTVV.

This clone was seen more than once but under ten times. V gene TRBV28 combines with J gene TRBJ2-2; 8 bases line up with TRBD1. The CDR3 has 16 residues. CDR1 MDHEN and CDR2 SYDVKM come from the germline V gene. Losses at the gene ends were 5 bases for V and 5 bases for J; bases not matched to a gene: 10. The CDR3 DNA reads TGTGCCAGCAGTCCGTGGACAGGGAGTAAGACCGGGGAGCTGTTTTTT. It codes for CASSPWTGSKTGELFF.